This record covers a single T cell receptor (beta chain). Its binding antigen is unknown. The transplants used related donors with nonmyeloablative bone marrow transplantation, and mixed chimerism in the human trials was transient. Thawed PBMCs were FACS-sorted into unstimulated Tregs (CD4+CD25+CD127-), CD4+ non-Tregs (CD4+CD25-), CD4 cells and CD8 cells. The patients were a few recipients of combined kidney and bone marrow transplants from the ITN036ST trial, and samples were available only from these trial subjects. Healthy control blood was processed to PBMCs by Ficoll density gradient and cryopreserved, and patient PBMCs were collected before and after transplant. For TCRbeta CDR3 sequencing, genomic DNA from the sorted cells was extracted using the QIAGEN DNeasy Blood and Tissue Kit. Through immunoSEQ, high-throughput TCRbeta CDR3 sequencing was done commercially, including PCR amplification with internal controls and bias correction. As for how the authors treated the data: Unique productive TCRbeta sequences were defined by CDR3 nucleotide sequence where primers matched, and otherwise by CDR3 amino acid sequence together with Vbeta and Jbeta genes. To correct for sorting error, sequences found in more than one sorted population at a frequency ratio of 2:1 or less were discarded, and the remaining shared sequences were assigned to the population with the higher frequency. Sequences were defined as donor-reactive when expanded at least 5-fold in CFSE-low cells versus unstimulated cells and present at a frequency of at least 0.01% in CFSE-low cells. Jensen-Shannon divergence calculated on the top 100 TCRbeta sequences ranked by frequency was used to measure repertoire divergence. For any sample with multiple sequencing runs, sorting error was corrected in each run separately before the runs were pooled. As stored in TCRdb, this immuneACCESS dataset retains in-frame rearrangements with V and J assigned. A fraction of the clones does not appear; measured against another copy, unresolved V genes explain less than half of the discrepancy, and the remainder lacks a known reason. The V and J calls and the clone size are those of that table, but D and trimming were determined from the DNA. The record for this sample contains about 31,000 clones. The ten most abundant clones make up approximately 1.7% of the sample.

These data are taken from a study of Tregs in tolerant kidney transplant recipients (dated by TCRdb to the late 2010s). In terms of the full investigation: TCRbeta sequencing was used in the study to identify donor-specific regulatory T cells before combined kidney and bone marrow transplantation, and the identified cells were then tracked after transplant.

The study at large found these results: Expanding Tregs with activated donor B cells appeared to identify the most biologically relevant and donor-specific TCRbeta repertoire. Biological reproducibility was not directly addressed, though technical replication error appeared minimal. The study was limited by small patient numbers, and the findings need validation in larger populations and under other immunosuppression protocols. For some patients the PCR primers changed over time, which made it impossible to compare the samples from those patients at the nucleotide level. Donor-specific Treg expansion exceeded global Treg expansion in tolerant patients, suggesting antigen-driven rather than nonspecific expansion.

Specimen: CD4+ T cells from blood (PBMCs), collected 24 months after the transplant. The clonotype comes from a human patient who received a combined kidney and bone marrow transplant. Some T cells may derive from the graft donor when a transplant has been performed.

The sequenced part of the CDR3 DNA is TGCGCCAGCAGCTTGCACCGGACAGGGGGCGCGGGCACTGAA. The translation is CASSLHRTGGAGTE. Given in full, the CDR3 is CASSLHRTGGAGTEAFF. In this chain, TRBV5-1 is recombined with TRBJ1-1; 11 bases in between match TRBD1. The sequence runs out 3 residues before the end of the CDR3; the remainder is reconstructed from the germline J gene. V lost 1 base and J lost 4 bases, and the count of bases not matched to a germline gene is 9. The germline V gene encodes CDR1 SGHRS and CDR2 YFSETQ. The CDR3 numbers 17 residues from cysteine through phenylalanine. Only the CDR3 bases that were read are kept: 42 of them, in frame from base 1.